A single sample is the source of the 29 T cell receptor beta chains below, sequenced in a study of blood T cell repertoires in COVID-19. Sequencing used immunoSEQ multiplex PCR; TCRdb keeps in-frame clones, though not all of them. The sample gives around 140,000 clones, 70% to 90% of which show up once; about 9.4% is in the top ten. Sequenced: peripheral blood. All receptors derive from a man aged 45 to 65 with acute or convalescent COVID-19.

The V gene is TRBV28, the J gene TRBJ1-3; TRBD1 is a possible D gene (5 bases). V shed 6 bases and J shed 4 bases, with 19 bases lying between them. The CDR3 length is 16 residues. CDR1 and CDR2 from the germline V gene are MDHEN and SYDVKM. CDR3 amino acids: CASSQWGGRIGNTIYF. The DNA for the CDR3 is TGTGCCAGCAGCCAGTGGGGGGGTCGCATCGGAAACACCATATATTTT.

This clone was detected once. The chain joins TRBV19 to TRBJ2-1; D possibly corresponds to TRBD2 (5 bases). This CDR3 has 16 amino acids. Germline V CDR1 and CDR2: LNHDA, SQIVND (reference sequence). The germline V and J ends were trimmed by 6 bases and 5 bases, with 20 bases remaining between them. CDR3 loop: CASRSLRAEDDNEQFF. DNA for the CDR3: TGTGCCAGTAGATCCCTGAGGGCGGAGGACGACAATGAGCAGTTCTTC.

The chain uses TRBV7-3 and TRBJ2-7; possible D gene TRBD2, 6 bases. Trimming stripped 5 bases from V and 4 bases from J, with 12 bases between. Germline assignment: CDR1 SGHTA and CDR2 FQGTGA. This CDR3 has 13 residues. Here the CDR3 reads CASSPTGVYEQYF. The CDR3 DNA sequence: TGTGCCAGCAGCCCGACGGGGGTATACGAGCAGTACTTC.

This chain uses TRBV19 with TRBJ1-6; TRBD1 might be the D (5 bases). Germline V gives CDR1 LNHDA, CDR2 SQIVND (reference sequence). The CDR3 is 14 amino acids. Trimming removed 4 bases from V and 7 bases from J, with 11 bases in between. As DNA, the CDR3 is TGTGCCAGTAGTACAGCCCGGGGGAATTCACCCCTCCACTTT. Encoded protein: CASSTARGNSPLHF.

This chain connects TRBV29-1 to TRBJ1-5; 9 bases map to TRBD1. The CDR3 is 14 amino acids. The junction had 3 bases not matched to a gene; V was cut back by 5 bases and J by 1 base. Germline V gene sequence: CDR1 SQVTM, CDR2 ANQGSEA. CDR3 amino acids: CSVTGQGSNQPQHF. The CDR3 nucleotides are TGCAGCGTTACGGGACAGGGAAGCAATCAGCCCCAGCATTTT.

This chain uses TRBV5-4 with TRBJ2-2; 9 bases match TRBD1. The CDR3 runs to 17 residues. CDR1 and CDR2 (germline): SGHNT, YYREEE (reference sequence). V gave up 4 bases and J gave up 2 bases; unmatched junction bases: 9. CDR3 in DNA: TGTGCCAGCAGCCCGGGGGGACAGGGAATAAACACCGGGGAGCTGTTTTTT. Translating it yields CASSPGGQGINTGELFF.

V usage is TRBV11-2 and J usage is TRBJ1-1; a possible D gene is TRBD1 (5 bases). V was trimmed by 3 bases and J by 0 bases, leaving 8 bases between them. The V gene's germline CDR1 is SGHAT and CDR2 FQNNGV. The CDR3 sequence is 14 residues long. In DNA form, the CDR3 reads TGTGCCAGCAGCTTTCAGGGAATGAACACTGAAGCTTTCTTT. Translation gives CASSFQGMNTEAFF.

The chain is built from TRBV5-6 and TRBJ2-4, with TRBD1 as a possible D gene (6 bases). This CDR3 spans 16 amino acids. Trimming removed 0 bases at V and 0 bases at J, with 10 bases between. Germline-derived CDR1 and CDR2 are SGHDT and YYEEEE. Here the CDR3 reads CASSLAGALAKNIQYF. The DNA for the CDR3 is TGTGCCAGCAGCTTGGCAGGGGCTCTAGCCAAAAACATTCAGTACTTC.

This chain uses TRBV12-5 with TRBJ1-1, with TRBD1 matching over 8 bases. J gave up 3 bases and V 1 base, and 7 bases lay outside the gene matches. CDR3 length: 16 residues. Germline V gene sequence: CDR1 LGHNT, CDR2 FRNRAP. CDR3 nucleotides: TGTGCTAGTGGTTTGGGCGGCGGGACAGGACACACTGAAGCTTTCTTT. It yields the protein CASGLGGGTGHTEAFF.

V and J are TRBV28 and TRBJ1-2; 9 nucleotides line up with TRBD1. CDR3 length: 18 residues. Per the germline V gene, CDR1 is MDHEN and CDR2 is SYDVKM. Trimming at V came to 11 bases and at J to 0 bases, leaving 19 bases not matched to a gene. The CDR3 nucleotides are TGTGCCGGAGGGGGAATAAACTCCCGGGACAGGGCTAACTATGGCTACACCTTC. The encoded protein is CAGGGINSRDRANYGYTF.

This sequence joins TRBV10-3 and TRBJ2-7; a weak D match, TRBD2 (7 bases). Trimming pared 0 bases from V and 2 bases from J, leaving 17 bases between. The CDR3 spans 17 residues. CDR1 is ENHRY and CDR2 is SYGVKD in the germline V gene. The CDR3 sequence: CAISESGGTTTPYEQYF. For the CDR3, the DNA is TGTGCCATCAGTGAGTCGGGAGGGACAACGACACCCTACGAGCAGTACTTC.

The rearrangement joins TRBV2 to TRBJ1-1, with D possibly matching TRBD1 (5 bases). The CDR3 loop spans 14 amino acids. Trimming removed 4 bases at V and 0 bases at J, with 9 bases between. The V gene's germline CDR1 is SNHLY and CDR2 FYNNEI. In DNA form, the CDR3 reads TGTGCCAGCAGTGGGGGCATAGTGAACACTGAAGCTTTCTTT. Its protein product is CASSGGIVNTEAFF.

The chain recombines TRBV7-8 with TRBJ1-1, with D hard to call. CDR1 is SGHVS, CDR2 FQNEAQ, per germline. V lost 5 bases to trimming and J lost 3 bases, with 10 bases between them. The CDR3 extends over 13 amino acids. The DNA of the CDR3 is TGTGCCAGCAGCGCCCAGATCTACACTGAAGCTTTCTTT. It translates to CASSAQIYTEAFF.

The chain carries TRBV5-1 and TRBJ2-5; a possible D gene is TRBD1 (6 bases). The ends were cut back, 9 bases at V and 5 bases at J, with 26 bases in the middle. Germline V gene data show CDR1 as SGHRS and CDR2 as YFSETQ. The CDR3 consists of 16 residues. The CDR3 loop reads CATTTGQSSLGETQYF. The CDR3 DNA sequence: TGCGCCACTACGACAGGACAATCCTCCTTAGGGGAGACCCAGTACTTC. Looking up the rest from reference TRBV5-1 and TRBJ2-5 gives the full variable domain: KAGVTQTPRYLIKTRGQQVTLSCSPISGHRSVSWYQQTPGQGLQFLFEYFSETQRNKGNFPGRFSGRQFSNSRSEMNVSTLELGDSALYLCATTTGQSSLGETQYFGPGTRLLVL.

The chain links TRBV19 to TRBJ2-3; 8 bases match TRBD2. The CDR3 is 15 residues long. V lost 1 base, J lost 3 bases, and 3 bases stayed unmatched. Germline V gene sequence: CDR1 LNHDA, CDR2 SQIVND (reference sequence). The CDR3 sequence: CASSIGGRSTDTQYF. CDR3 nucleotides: TGTGCCAGTAGTATAGGCGGGAGGTCGACAGATACGCAGTATTTT.

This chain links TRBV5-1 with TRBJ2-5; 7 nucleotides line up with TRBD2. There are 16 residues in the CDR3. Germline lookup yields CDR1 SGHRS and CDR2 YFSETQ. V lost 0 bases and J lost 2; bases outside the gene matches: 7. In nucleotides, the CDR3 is TGCGCCAGCAGCTTGGTAGCCCTAGCGGTTCAAGAGACCCAGTACTTC. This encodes CASSLVALAVQETQYF.

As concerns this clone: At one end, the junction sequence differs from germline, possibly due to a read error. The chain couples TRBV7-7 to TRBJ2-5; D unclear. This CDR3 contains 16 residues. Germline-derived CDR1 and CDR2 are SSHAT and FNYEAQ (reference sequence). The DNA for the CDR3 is TGTGCTAGCAGCTTTGGTATCAGCGAAGTCCAAGAGACCCAGTACTTC. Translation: CASSFGISEVQETQYF.

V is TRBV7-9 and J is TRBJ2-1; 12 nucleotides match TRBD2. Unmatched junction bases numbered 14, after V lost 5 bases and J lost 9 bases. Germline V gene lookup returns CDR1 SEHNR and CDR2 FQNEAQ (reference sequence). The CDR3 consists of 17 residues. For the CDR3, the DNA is TGTGCCAGCAGCCCACCCCTAGCGGGAGGGCCCTCTGGTGAGCAGTTCTTC. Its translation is CASSPPLAGGPSGEQFF.

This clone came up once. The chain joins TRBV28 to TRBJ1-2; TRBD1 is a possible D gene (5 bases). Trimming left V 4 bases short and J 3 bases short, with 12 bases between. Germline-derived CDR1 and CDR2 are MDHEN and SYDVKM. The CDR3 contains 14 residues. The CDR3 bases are TGTGCCAGCAGTTCGGGGGGGTATCACTATGGCTACACCTTC. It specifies CASSSGGYHYGYTF.

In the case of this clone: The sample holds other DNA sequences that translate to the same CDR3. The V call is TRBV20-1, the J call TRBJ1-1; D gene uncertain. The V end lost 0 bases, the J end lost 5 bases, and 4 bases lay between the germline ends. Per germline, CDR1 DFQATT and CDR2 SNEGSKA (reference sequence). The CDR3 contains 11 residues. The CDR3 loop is CSARDRTEAFF. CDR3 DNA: TGCAGTGCTAGAGATCGTACTGAAGCTTTCTTT.

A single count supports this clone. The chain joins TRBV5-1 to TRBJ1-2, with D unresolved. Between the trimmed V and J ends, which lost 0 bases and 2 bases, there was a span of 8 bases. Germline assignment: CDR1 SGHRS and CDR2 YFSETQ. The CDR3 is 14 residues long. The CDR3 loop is CASSLARSNYGYTF. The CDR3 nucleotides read TGCGCCAGCAGCTTGGCCAGGTCCAACTATGGCTACACCTTC.

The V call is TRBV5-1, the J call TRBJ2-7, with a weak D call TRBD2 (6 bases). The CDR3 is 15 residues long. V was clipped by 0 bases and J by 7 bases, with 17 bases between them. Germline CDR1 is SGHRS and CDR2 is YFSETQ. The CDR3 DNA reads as TGCGCCAGCAGCTTGGAAGGGACCACTGGGAGGGAGCAGTACTTC. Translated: CASSLEGTTGREQYF.

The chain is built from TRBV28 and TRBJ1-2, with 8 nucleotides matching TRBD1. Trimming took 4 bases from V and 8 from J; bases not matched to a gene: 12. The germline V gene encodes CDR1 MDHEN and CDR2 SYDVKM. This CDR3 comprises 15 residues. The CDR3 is CASSYQGAKPRGYTF. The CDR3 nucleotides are TGTGCCAGCAGTTATCAGGGGGCTAAGCCAAGGGGCTACACCTTC.

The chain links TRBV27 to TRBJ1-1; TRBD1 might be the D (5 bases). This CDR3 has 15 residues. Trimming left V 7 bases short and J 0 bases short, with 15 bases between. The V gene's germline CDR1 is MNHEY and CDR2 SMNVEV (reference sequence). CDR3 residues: CASKSWEGLNTEAFF. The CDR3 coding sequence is TGTGCCAGCAAAAGCTGGGAGGGGCTGAACACTGAAGCTTTCTTT.

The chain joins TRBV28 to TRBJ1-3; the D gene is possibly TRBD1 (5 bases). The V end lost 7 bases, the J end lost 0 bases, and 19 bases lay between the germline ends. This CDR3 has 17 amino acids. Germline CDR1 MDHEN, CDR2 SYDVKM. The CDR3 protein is CASIQGSFALSGNTIYF. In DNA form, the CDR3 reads TGTGCCAGCATTCAGGGCTCCTTTGCTCTCTCTGGAAACACCATATATTTT.

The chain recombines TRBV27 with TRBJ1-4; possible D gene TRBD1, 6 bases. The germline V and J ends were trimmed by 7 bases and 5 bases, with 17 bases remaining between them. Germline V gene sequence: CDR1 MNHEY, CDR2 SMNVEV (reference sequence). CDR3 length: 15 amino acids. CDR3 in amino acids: CASTTYRVGNEKLFF. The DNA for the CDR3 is TGTGCCAGCACTACCTACAGGGTCGGCAATGAAAAACTGTTTTTT.

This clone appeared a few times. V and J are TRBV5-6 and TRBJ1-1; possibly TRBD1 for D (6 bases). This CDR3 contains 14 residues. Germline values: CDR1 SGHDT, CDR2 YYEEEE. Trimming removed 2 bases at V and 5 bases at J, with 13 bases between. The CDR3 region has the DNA TGTGCCAGCAGCTTACGGGGTGGGACAACTGAAGCTTTCTTT. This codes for CASSLRGGTTEAFF.

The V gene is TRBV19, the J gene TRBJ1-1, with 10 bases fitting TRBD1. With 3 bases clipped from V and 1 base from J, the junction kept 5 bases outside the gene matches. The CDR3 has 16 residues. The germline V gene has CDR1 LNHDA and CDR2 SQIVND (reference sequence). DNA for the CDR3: TGTGCCAGTAGTATCGGGGACAGGGGTTGGAACACTGAAGCTTTCTTT. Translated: CASSIGDRGWNTEAFF.

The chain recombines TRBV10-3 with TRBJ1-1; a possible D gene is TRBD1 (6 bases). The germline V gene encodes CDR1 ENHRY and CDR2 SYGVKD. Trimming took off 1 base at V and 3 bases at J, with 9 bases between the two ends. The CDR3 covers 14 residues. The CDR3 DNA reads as TGTGCCATCAGTGAGTTCAGGGGATACACTGAAGCTTTCTTT. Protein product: CAISEFRGYTEAFF.